One and the same sample provided the 8 T cell receptor beta chains below, sequenced in a study of T-cell reconstitution after alpha-beta-depleted transplantation in children. Preparation of the TCRbeta library used unique molecular identifiers. MiXCR was run by TCRdb on the PCR reads, yielding one entry per CDR3 protein. This sample carries about 610,000 distinct CDR3 sequences, 25% to 30% of them seen once, and the ten largest clones take under 45%. The sample was PBMCs, taken before TCRalphabeta/CD19-depleted stem cell transplant. All receptors come from a boy under two years old with Wiskott-Aldrich syndrome, due to receive a stem cell transplant.

V is TRBV2 and J is TRBJ2-3; the D is unclear. The CDR3 covers 14 residues. Germline CDR1 is SNHLY and CDR2 is FYNNEI. V lost 6 bases and J lost 0, with 10 bases in between. CDR3 in amino acids: CASREVGSTDTQYF. The CDR3 DNA follows: TGTGCCAGCAGAGAGGTCGGGAGCACAGATACGCAGTATTTT.

This clonotype was seen a few times. One end of the junction does not line up with germline, which may come from a read error. The chain has TRBV6-1 and TRBJ2-4, with unresolved D. The CDR3 length is 14 residues. In germline, CDR1 is MNHNS, CDR2 SASEGT. The CDR3 protein is CASSDGLAKNSQYF. Written as DNA, the CDR3 is TGTGCCAGCAGCGACGGTTTAGCCAAAAACAGTCAGTACTTC.

In nucleotides, the CDR3 is TGCGCCAGCAGCTTCGGACTAGCGGGAGCGAACACCGGGGAGCTGTTTTTT. It encodes CASSFGLAGANTGELFF. The chain uses TRBV5-1 and TRBJ2-2; 13 bases agree with TRBD2. Unmatched junction bases numbered 1, after V lost 2 bases and J lost 0 bases. Germline loops: CDR1 SGHRS, CDR2 YFSETQ. This CDR3 is built from 17 residues.

This rearrangement joins TRBV29-1 to TRBJ2-1; TRBD1 might be the D (6 bases). The CDR3 has 12 residues. CDR1 is SQVTM and CDR2 is ANQGSEA in the germline V gene. The CDR3 sequence is CSRGQGQNEQFF. CDR3 DNA sequence: TGCAGTAGAGGGCAGGGGCAAAATGAGCAGTTCTTC.

V gene TRBV5-1 combines with J gene TRBJ2-2; 9 bases map to TRBD2. Germline CDR1 SGHRS, CDR2 YFSETQ. The CDR3 loop spans 15 amino acids. After removal of 4 bases from V and 6 bases from J, the junction contained 7 bases not matched to a gene. CDR3 loop: CASSARLAEPGELFF. The DNA for the CDR3 is TGCGCCAGCAGCGCCCGACTAGCGGAGCCCGGGGAGCTGTTTTTT.

This clonotype was counted only a few times. This chain uses TRBV10-1 with TRBJ2-5, with D possibly being TRBD1 or TRBD2 (5 bases each). Trimming removed 6 bases at V and 5 bases at J, with 19 bases between. Germline lookup yields CDR1 WNHNN and CDR2 SYGVQD (reference sequence). There are 15 residues in the CDR3. The CDR3 loop is CASRPGTGGGETQYF. CDR3 sequence (DNA): TGCGCCAGCAGACCCGGGACCGGAGGTGGGGAGACCCAGTACTTC.

The chain joins TRBV5-1 to TRBJ2-5; 7 bases line up with TRBD1. The V gene's germline CDR1 is SGHRS and CDR2 YFSETQ. The CDR3 covers 14 residues. Trimming at V came to 2 bases and at J to 3 bases, leaving 4 bases not matched to a gene. The CDR3 protein is CASSLGQVEETQYF. Written as DNA, the CDR3 is TGCGCCAGCAGCTTAGGACAGGTGGAAGAGACCCAGTACTTC.

This clonotype was observed a few times. V and J are TRBV4-1 and TRBJ2-1; TRBD2 matches 7 bases. The CDR3 is 20 residues long. V lost 0 bases and J lost 7; bases outside the gene matches: 21. The germline V gene has CDR1 MGHRA and CDR2 YSYEKL. This chain's CDR3 is CASSQDEETSIIAGSNEQFF. For the CDR3, the DNA is TGCGCCAGCAGCCAAGATGAAGAGACTAGCATAATTGCAGGTAGTAATGAGCAGTTCTTC.